This T cell receptor (beta chain) was recovered during a study of OX40 agonist ivuxolimab in advanced cancers. Study observations and caveats: CD4+ and CD8+ T cells in blood underwent clonal expansion by week 6 at 0.1 to 3.0 mg/kg.

Measured with immunoSEQ multiplex PCR; TCRdb has only the in-frame clones, and not every one. The sample has about 86,000 clones; around 88% are singletons. The CDR3 has 16 residues. Germline CDR1 SGHRS, CDR2 YFSETQ. V lost 2 bases to trimming and J lost 5 bases; unmatched junction nucleotides: 5. This clone was recorded once. The antigen remains undetermined. The V gene is TRBV5-1, the J gene TRBJ2-3; 13 nucleotides line up with TRBD2. Sequenced material: CD4+ or CD8+ T cells sorted from blood, taken in a trial of the OX40 agonist ivuxolimab. This clonotype was sampled from an adult with an advanced solid tumor such as melanoma, head and neck, liver or kidney cancer. CDR3 region: CASSLLAGGALDTQYF. The CDR3 DNA reads as TGCGCCAGCAGCTTACTAGCGGGGGGGGCCTTAGATACGCAGTATTTT.